These T cell receptor beta chains were read from a single sample in a study of blood T cells in healthy people across ages. TCRdb reanalysed the 5' RACE reads using MiXCR and keeps one entry per CDR3 protein. Here the sample spans roughly 1,300,000 distinct CDR3 sequences, around 59% being singletons. The material sequenced was blood. These receptor sequences come from a man between 18 and 29 years old in good health. Both conserved end residues are part of each CDR3. Fields, in order: V gene, CDR3 length, clone size, J gene, D gene, CDR3 protein, CDR3 DNA. A D gene is named only where the DNA matches it firmly. Size values are once, few and many counts, or a class for expanded clones, and some rows have none.

v_gene: TRBV25-1
len: 15
abundance: NA
j_gene: TRBJ1-2
d_gene: NA
CDR3aa: CASSDPLGLPNGYTF
CDR3nt: TGTGCCAGCAGTGACCCACTGGGACTTCCCAATGGCTACACCTTC

v_gene: TRBV5-1
len: 17
abundance: few
j_gene: TRBJ2-3
d_gene: NA
CDR3aa: CASSTLQGPASTDTQYF
CDR3nt: TGCGCCAGCAGCACCCTACAGGGCCCAGCAAGCACAGATACGCAGTATTTT

v_gene: TRBV7-8
len: 19
abundance: NA
j_gene: TRBJ2-5
d_gene: TRBD2
CDR3aa: CASSLDGTSLQRALETQYF
CDR3nt: TGTGCCAGCAGCTTAGACGGGACTAGCCTGCAGCGGGCACTAGAGACCCAGTACTTC

v_gene: TRBV4-1
len: 13
abundance: once
j_gene: TRBJ1-1
d_gene: TRBD1
CDR3aa: CASSLEGTGEAFF
CDR3nt: TGCGCCAGCAGCCTTGAAGGGACAGGTGAAGCTTTCTTT

v_gene: TRBV10-2
len: 13
abundance: NA
j_gene: TRBJ2-3
d_gene: NA
CDR3aa: CASTSENTDTQYF
CDR3nt: TGCGCCAGCACTAGCGAAAACACAGATACGCAGTATTTT

v_gene: TRBV29-1
len: 13
abundance: few
j_gene: TRBJ2-7
d_gene: NA
CDR3aa: CSVRGLGAYEQYF
CDR3nt: TGCAGCGTTCGTGGGCTGGGGGCCTACGAGCAGTACTTC

v_gene: TRBV13
len: 15
abundance: NA
j_gene: TRBJ2-1
d_gene: TRBD2
CDR3aa: CASDQAGAGYNEQFF
CDR3nt: TGTGCCAGCGACCAAGCGGGAGCAGGGTACAATGAGCAGTTCTTC

v_gene: TRBV5-1
len: 11
abundance: few
j_gene: TRBJ1-1
d_gene: NA
CDR3aa: CASRLDTEAFF
CDR3nt: TGCGCCAGCAGGCTTGACACTGAAGCTTTCTTT

v_gene: TRBV7-2
len: 16
abundance: NA
j_gene: TRBJ2-2
d_gene: NA
CDR3aa: CASSLAATTNTGELFF
CDR3nt: TGTGCCAGCAGCTTAGCGGCGACAACGAACACCGGGGAGCTGTTTTTT

v_gene: TRBV6-2/TRBV6-3
len: 13
abundance: NA
j_gene: TRBJ1-6
d_gene: NA
CDR3aa: CASSSGSGPPLHF
CDR3nt: TGTGCCAGCAGTTCTGGGAGCGGCCCACCCCTCCACTTT

v_gene: TRBV2
len: 14
abundance: NA
j_gene: TRBJ2-1
d_gene: TRBD2
CDR3aa: CASSDPSGSNEQFF
CDR3nt: TGTGCCAGCAGTGACCCTAGCGGAAGCAATGAGCAGTTCTTC

v_gene: TRBV28
len: 16
abundance: once
j_gene: TRBJ2-5
d_gene: NA
CDR3aa: CASSYRDKGAYETQYF
CDR3nt: TGTGCCAGCAGTTACCGGGACAAGGGAGCCTACGAGACCCAGTACTTC

v_gene: TRBV5-1
len: 15
abundance: NA
j_gene: TRBJ1-1
d_gene: NA
CDR3aa: CASSETLGVVTEAFF
CDR3nt: TGCGCCAGCAGCGAAACCCTTGGGGTTGTAACTGAAGCTTTCTTT

v_gene: TRBV14
len: 16
abundance: NA
j_gene: TRBJ2-1
d_gene: TRBD2
CDR3aa: CASSQQTGTSLNEQFF
CDR3nt: TGTGCCAGCAGCCAGCAAACCGGGACTAGTTTAAATGAGCAGTTCTTC

v_gene: TRBV15
len: 14
abundance: NA
j_gene: TRBJ2-1
d_gene: NA
CDR3aa: CATSSPTSYNEQFF
CDR3nt: TGTGCCACCAGCAGCCCTACCTCCTACAATGAGCAGTTCTTC

v_gene: TRBV27
len: 13
abundance: NA
j_gene: TRBJ2-5
d_gene: NA
CDR3aa: CASSVYRQETQYF
CDR3nt: TGTGCCAGCAGTGTATACCGCCAAGAGACCCAGTACTTC

v_gene: TRBV20-1
len: 15
abundance: NA
j_gene: TRBJ1-2
d_gene: NA
CDR3aa: CSARDPRNVVFGYTF
CDR3nt: TGCAGTGCTAGAGATCCGCGGAACGTGGTTTTCGGCTACACCTTC

v_gene: TRBV20-1
len: 16
abundance: NA
j_gene: TRBJ2-5
d_gene: TRBD2
CDR3aa: CSAAGLAGGGQETQYF
CDR3nt: TGCAGTGCTGCCGGACTAGCGGGAGGGGGGCAAGAGACCCAGTACTTC

v_gene: TRBV27
len: 15
abundance: few
j_gene: TRBJ2-7
d_gene: TRBD1
CDR3aa: CASSYRAGGSYEQYF
CDR3nt: TGTGCCAGCAGTTACCGGGCAGGGGGCTCCTACGAGCAGTACTTC

v_gene: TRBV6-5
len: 16
abundance: NA
j_gene: TRBJ2-7
d_gene: TRBD1
CDR3aa: CASSYVRTGGGLGQYF
CDR3nt: TGTGCCAGCAGTTACGTACGGACAGGGGGCGGACTCGGGCAGTACTTC

v_gene: TRBV4-1
len: 14
abundance: NA
j_gene: TRBJ2-5
d_gene: NA
CDR3aa: CASSQVAEQETQYF
CDR3nt: TGCGCCAGCAGCCAAGTGGCAGAGCAAGAGACCCAGTACTTC

v_gene: TRBV12-3/TRBV12-4
len: 15
abundance: few
j_gene: TRBJ1-6
d_gene: TRBD1
CDR3aa: CASSPRQGWNSPLHF
CDR3nt: TGTGCCAGCAGTCCCAGACAGGGATGGAATTCACCCCTCCACTTT

v_gene: TRBV7-2
len: 16
abundance: few
j_gene: TRBJ2-5
d_gene: TRBD1
CDR3aa: CASSLIGTDIEETQYF
CDR3nt: TGTGCCAGCAGCCTCATCGGGACAGACATTGAAGAGACCCAGTACTTC

v_gene: TRBV15
len: 16
abundance: NA
j_gene: TRBJ1-4
d_gene: NA
CDR3aa: CATSRGLAGDNEKLFF
CDR3nt: TGTGCCACCAGCAGAGGACTAGCGGGAGATAATGAAAAACTGTTTTTT

v_gene: TRBV20-1
len: 14
abundance: once
j_gene: TRBJ1-6
d_gene: NA
CDR3aa: CSAPPGRGNSPLHF
CDR3nt: TGCAGTGCCCCCCCGGGCCGCGGTAATTCACCCCTCCACTTT

v_gene: TRBV6-6
len: 14
abundance: NA
j_gene: TRBJ1-2
d_gene: NA
CDR3aa: CASSYRGELYGYTF
CDR3nt: TGTGCCAGCAGTTACCGGGGGGAGCTCTATGGCTACACCTTC

v_gene: TRBV12-3/TRBV12-4
len: 14
abundance: NA
j_gene: TRBJ2-2
d_gene: TRBD1
CDR3aa: CASSMTGFAGELFF
CDR3nt: TGTGCCAGCAGTATGACAGGGTTCGCCGGGGAGCTGTTTTTT

v_gene: TRBV4-2
len: 15
abundance: NA
j_gene: TRBJ2-3
d_gene: TRBD1
CDR3aa: CASSYRDRGLDTQYF
CDR3nt: TGTGCCAGCAGTTACCGGGACAGGGGGCTGGATACGCAGTATTTT

v_gene: TRBV7-9
len: 16
abundance: NA
j_gene: TRBJ2-5
d_gene: NA
CDR3aa: CASSGRPGTGQETQYF
CDR3nt: TGTGCCAGCAGCGGTCGCCCGGGCACAGGTCAAGAGACCCAGTACTTC

v_gene: TRBV27
len: 15
abundance: NA
j_gene: TRBJ2-1
d_gene: TRBD2
CDR3aa: CASSVSGRLYNEQFF
CDR3nt: TGTGCCAGCAGTGTCAGCGGGAGGTTATACAATGAGCAGTTCTTC

v_gene: TRBV6-5
len: 14
abundance: NA
j_gene: TRBJ1-2
d_gene: NA
CDR3aa: CASSYSRQFYGYTF
CDR3nt: TGTGCCAGCAGTTACTCGAGACAGTTCTATGGCTACACCTTC

v_gene: TRBV7-9
len: 14
abundance: NA
j_gene: TRBJ2-2
d_gene: NA
CDR3aa: CASSLATSPGELFF
CDR3nt: TGTGCCAGCAGCTTAGCGACATCACCCGGGGAGCTGTTTTTT

v_gene: TRBV18
len: 15
abundance: NA
j_gene: TRBJ2-4
d_gene: NA
CDR3aa: CASSEPAKAKNIQYF
CDR3nt: TGTGCCAGCTCAGAGCCCGCAAAGGCCAAAAACATTCAGTACTTC

v_gene: TRBV28
len: 14
abundance: NA
j_gene: TRBJ2-7
d_gene: NA
CDR3aa: CASSHAGTGNEQYF
CDR3nt: TGTGCCAGCAGCCATGCCGGGACGGGTAACGAGCAGTACTTC

v_gene: TRBV28
len: 15
abundance: NA
j_gene: TRBJ1-2
d_gene: NA
CDR3aa: CASSLGQGGGYGYTF
CDR3nt: TGTGCCAGCAGTTTAGGGCAGGGCGGGGGCTATGGCTACACCTTC

v_gene: TRBV4-3
len: 16
abundance: NA
j_gene: TRBJ2-2
d_gene: NA
CDR3aa: CASSQGGSINTGELFF
CDR3nt: TGCGCCAGCAGCCAAGGGGGTAGTATCAACACCGGGGAGCTGTTTTTT

v_gene: TRBV11-2
len: 12
abundance: NA
j_gene: TRBJ1-4
d_gene: NA
CDR3aa: CASSLTEVELFF
CDR3nt: TGTGCCAGCAGCTTAACAGAGGTGGAACTGTTTTTT

v_gene: TRBV27
len: 13
abundance: few
j_gene: TRBJ2-7
d_gene: NA
CDR3aa: CASSVRGVDEQYF
CDR3nt: TGTGCCAGCAGTGTTAGGGGGGTCGACGAGCAGTACTTC

v_gene: TRBV12-3/TRBV12-4
len: 15
abundance: few
j_gene: TRBJ2-3
d_gene: NA
CDR3aa: CASSWFRGGTDTQYF
CDR3nt: TGTGCCAGCAGTTGGTTTAGGGGGGGAACAGATACGCAGTATTTT

v_gene: TRBV7-6
len: 20
abundance: NA
j_gene: TRBJ2-1
d_gene: TRBD2
CDR3aa: CASSSVQGSREDLFYNEQFF
CDR3nt: TGTGCCAGCAGCTCGGTACAGGGATCGCGGGAGGACCTATTCTACAATGAGCAGTTCTTC

v_gene: TRBV7-2
len: 14
abundance: once
j_gene: TRBJ2-1
d_gene: TRBD1
CDR3aa: CVSSLGGVYNEQFF
CDR3nt: TGTGTCAGCAGCTTAGGGGGCGTCTACAATGAGCAGTTCTTC

v_gene: TRBV7-2
len: 16
abundance: NA
j_gene: TRBJ2-1
d_gene: NA
CDR3aa: CASSLWGSPEYNKQFF
CDR3nt: TGTGCCAGCAGCTTGTGGGGGTCGCCCGAATACAATAAGCAGTTCTTC

v_gene: TRBV19
len: 14
abundance: NA
j_gene: TRBJ1-5
d_gene: NA
CDR3aa: CASSIDTENQPQHF
CDR3nt: TGTGCCAGTAGTATTGACACAGAAAATCAGCCCCAGCATTTT

v_gene: TRBV21-1
len: 15
abundance: NA
j_gene: TRBJ1-5
d_gene: NA
CDR3aa: CASSKAGQGGQPQHF
CDR3nt: TGTGCCAGCAGCAAAGCGGGACAGGGAGGTCAGCCCCAGCATTTT

v_gene: TRBV7-8
len: 18
abundance: NA
j_gene: TRBJ2-1
d_gene: TRBD2
CDR3aa: CASSYRTGLVVSYNEQFF
CDR3nt: TGTGCCAGCAGCTATAGGACCGGACTAGTTGTATCCTACAATGAGCAGTTCTTC

v_gene: TRBV27
len: 15
abundance: NA
j_gene: TRBJ1-2
d_gene: NA
CDR3aa: CASSLLPLNNYGYTF
CDR3nt: TGTGCCAGCAGTTTACTCCCCTTAAATAACTATGGCTACACCTTC

v_gene: TRBV5-1
len: 15
abundance: NA
j_gene: TRBJ2-7
d_gene: NA
CDR3aa: CASSSVGGETYEQYF
CDR3nt: TGCGCCAGCAGCTCCGTTGGGGGAGAGACCTACGAGCAGTACTTC

v_gene: TRBV3-1
len: 13
abundance: NA
j_gene: TRBJ1-2
d_gene: TRBD1
CDR3aa: CASSRQGRDGYTF
CDR3nt: TGTGCCAGCAGCCGACAGGGCAGGGATGGCTACACCTTC

v_gene: TRBV7-2
len: 12
abundance: NA
j_gene: TRBJ2-3
d_gene: NA
CDR3aa: CASSLSPPTQYF
CDR3nt: TGTGCCAGCAGCTTATCCCCACCTACGCAGTATTTT

v_gene: TRBV14
len: 16
abundance: NA
j_gene: TRBJ2-2
d_gene: TRBD2
CDR3aa: CASSQVLAVNTGELFF
CDR3nt: TGTGCCAGCAGCCAAGTCCTAGCGGTCAACACCGGGGAGCTGTTTTTT